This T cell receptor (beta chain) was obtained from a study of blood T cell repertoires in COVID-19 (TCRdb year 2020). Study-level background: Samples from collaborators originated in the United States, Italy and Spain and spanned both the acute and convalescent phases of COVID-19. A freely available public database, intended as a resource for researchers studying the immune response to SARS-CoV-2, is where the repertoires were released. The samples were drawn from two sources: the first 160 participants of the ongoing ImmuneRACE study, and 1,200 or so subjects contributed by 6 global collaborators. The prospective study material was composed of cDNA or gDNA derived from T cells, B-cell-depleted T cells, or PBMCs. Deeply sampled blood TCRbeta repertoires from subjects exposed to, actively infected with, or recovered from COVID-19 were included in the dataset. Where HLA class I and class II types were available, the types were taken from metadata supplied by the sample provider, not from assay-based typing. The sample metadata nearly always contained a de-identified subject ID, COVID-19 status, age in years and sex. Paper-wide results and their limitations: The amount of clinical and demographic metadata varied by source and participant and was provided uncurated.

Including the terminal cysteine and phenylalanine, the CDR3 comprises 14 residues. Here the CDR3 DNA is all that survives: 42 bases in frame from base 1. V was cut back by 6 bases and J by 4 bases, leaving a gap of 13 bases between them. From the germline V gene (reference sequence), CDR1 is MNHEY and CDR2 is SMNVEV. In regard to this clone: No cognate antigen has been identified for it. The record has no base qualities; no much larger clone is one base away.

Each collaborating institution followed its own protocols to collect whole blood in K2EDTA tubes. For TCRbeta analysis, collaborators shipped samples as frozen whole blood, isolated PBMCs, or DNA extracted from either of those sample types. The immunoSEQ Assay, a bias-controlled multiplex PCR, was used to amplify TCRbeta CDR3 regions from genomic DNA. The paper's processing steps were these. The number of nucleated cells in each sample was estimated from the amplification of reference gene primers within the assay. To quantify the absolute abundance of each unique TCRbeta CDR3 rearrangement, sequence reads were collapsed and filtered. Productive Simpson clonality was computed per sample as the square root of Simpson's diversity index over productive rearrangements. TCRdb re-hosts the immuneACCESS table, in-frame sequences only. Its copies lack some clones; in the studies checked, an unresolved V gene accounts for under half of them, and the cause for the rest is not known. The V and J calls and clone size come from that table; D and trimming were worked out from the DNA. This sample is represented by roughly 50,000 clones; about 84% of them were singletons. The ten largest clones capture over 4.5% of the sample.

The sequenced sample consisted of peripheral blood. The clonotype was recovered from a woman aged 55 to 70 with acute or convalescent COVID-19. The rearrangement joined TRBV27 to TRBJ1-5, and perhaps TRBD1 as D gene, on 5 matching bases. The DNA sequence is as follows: TGTGCCAGCAGCCCTGGGAGGGGTAATCAGCCCCAGCATTTT. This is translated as CASSPGRGNQPQHF.